This T cell receptor beta chain was obtained from a study of cytomegalovirus exposure and HLA in healthy donors. Study results and limitations: Analysis performed later found more than 15,000 TCR beta sequences associated with HLA alleles at 0.05 false discovery rate.

Researchers ran the PCR with 60 Vbeta and 13 Jbeta primers. Clones were read by immunoSEQ multiplex PCR, and TCRdb kept only the in-frame ones, dropping some. This sample has under 200,000 clones, with 80% to 90% found just once. This clone has a single count. Its target is not known. The V gene lost 0 bases and the J gene lost 4 bases, with 10 bases spanning the gap. This CDR3 is 14 amino acids long. Germline-derived CDR1 and CDR2 are SGHDT and YYEEEE. The source is a man between 50 and 59 years old in good health and CMV-seropositive. The sequenced sample was PBMCs. The chain recombines TRBV5-6 with TRBJ1-1; no clear D. In nucleotides, the CDR3 is TGTGCCAGCAGCTTGGGGAGCCGGGGCACTGAAGCTTTCTTT. Amino acid sequence: CASSLGSRGTEAFF.